In its sample, the clone carrying this T cell receptor (beta chain) was seen a few times. No antigen is known for it. Trimming left V 4 bases short and J 8 bases short, with 14 bases between. The CDR3 is 13 amino acids. The germline gives CDR1 SNHLY, CDR2 FYNNEI. This specimen comes from a study of beta chain features in type 1 diabetes. Overall study findings and caveats: People with Type 1 diabetes carried modestly yet significantly shorter TCRB CDR3s in all four CD4+ subsets.

Sequenced material consisted of expressed TCRB transcripts (all of the isolated RNA was reverse transcribed). Measured with immunoSEQ multiplex PCR; TCRdb has only the in-frame clones, and not every one. The repertoire holds 60,000 to 75,000 clones, about 48% seen once, with 0.55% to 0.8% in the top ten. This chain uses TRBV2 with TRBJ1-2, with TRBD1 as a possible D gene (6 bases). This clonotype was obtained from a young man with type 1 diabetes. The specimen sequenced was central memory CD4+ T cells from blood. CDR3 sequence: CASSGQGTEGYTF. In DNA, the CDR3 is TGTGCCAGCAGTGGTCAGGGGACGGAGGGCTACACCTTC.